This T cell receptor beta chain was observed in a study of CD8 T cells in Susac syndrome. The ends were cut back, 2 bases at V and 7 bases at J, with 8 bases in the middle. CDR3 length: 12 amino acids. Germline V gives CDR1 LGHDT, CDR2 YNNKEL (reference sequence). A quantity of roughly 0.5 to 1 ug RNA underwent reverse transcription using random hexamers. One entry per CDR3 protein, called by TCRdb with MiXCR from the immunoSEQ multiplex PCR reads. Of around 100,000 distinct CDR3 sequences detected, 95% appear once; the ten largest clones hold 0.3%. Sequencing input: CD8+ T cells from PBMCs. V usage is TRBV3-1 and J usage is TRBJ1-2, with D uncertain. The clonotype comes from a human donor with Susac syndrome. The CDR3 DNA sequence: TGTGCCAGCAGCCAACCGGGAGGTGGCTACACCTTC. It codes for CASSQPGGGYTF.